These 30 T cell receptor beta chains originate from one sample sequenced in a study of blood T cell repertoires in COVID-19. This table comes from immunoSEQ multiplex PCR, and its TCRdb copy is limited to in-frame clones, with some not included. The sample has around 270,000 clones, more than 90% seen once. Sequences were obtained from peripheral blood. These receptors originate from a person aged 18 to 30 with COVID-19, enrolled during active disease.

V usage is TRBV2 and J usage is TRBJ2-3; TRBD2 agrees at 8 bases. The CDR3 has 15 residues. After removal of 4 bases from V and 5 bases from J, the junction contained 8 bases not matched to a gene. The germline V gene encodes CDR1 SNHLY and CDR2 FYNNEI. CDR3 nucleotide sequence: TGTGCCAGCAGTGCCGCGGGAGGCCTGGGAGATACGCAGTATTTT. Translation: CASSAAGGLGDTQYF. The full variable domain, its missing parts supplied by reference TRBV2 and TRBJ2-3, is EPEVTQTPSHQVTQMGQEVILRCVPISNHLYFYWYRQILGQKVEFLVSFYNNEISEKSEIFDDQFSVERPDGSNFTLKIRSTKLEDSAMYFCASSAAGGLGDTQYFGPGTRLTVL.

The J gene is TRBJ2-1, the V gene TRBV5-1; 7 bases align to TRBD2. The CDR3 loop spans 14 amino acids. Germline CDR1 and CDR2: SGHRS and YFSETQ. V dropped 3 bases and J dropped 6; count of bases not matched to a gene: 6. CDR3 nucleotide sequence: TGCGCCAGCAGCTACGGACTAGTTGCCAATGAGCAGTTCTTC. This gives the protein CASSYGLVANEQFF.

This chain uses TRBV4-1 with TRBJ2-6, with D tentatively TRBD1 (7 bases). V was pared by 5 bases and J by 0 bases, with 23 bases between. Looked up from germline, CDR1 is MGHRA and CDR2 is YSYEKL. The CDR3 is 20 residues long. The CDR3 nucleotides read TGCGCCAGCAGCATACGCCGCGGGACAGACTCTTCCTCTGGGGCCAACGTCCTGACTTTC. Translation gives CASSIRRGTDSSSGANVLTF.

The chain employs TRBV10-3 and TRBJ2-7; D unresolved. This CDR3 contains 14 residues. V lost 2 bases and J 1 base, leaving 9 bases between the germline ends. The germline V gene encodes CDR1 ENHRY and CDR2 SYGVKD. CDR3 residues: CAISEGSSSYEQYF. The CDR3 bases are TGTGCCATCAGTGAGGGCTCAAGTTCCTACGAGCAGTACTTC.

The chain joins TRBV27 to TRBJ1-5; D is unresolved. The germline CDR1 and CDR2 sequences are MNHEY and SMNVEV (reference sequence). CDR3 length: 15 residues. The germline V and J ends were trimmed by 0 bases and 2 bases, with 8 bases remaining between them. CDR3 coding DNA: TGTGCCAGCAGTTTATCGGGCAGGCGCAATCAGCCCCAGCATTTT. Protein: CASSLSGRRNQPQHF.

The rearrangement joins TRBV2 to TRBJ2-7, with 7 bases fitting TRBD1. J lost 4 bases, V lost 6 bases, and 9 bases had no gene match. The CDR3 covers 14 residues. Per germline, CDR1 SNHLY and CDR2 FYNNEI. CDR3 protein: CASRFGTEHYEQYF. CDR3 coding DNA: TGTGCCAGCAGGTTCGGGACAGAACATTACGAGCAGTACTTC.

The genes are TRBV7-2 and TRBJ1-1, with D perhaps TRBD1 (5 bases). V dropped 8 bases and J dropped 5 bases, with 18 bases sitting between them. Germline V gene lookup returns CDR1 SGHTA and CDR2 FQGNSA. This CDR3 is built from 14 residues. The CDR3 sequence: CASAHIAGGTEAFF. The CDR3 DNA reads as TGTGCCAGCGCACATATCGCCGGGGGGACTGAAGCTTTCTTT.

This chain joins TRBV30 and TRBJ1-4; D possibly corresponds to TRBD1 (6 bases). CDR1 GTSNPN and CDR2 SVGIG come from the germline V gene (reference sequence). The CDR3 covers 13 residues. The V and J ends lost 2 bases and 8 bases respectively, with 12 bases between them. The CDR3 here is CAWSPGTTEKLFF. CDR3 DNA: TGTGCCTGGAGTCCCGGGACAACGGAAAAACTGTTTTTT.

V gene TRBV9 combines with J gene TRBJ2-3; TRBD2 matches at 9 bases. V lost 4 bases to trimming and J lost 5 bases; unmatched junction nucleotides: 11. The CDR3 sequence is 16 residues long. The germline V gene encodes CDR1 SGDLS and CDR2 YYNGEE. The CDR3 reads CASSLSGGRTGDTQYF. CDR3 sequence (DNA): TGTGCCAGCAGCCTCAGCGGGGGGAGGACGGGAGATACGCAGTATTTT.

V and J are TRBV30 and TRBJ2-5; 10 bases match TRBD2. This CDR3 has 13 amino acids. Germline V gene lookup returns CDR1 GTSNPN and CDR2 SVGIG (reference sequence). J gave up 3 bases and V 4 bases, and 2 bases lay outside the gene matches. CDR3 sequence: CAWTLAGEETQYF. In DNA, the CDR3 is TGTGCCTGGACGCTAGCGGGAGAAGAGACCCAGTACTTC.

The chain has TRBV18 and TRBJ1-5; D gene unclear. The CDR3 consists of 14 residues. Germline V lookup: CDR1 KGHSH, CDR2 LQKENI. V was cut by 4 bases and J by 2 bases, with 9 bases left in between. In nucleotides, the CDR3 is TGTGCCAGCTCACAGGACGGGGGCAATCAGCCCCAGCATTTT. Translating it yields CASSQDGGNQPQHF. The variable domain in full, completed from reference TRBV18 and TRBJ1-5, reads NAGVMQNPRHLVRRRGQEARLRCSPMKGHSHVYWYRQLPEEGLKFMVYLQKENIIDESGMPKERFSAEFPKEGPSILRIQQVVRGDSAAYFCASSQDGGNQPQHFGDGTRLSIL.

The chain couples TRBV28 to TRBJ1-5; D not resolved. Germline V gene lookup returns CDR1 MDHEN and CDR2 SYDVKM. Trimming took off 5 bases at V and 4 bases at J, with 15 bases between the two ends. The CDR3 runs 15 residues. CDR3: CASSPLLGPNQPQHF. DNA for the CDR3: TGTGCCAGCAGTCCCCTTTTGGGCCCTAATCAGCCCCAGCATTTT.

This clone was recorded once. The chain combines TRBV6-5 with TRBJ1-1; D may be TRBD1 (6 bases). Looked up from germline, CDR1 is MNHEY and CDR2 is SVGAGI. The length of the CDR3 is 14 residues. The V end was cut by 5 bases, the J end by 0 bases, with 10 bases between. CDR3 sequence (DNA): TGTGCCAGCAGTACAGGGAACATGAACACTGAAGCTTTCTTT. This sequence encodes CASSTGNMNTEAFF.

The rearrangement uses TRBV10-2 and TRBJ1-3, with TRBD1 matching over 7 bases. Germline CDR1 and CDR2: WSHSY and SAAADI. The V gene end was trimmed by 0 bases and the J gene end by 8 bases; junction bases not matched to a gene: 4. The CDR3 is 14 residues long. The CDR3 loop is CASSESQGGYTIYF. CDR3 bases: TGCGCCAGCAGTGAGTCTCAGGGGGGATACACCATATATTTT.

CDR3 coding DNA: TGTGCCAGCACCCTGGGGGCCGACGGCGGGTATGGCTACACCTTC. This translates into CASTLGADGGYGYTF. The J gene is TRBJ1-2, the V gene TRBV25-1, with D perhaps TRBD1 (6 bases). The ends were cut back, 7 bases at V and 5 bases at J, with 20 bases in the middle. The CDR3 is 15 residues long. CDR1 and CDR2 from the germline V gene are MGHDK and SYGVNS.

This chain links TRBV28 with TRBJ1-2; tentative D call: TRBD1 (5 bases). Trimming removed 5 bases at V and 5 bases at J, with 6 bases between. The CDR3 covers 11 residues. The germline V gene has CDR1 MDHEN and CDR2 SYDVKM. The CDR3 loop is CASSDSYGYTF. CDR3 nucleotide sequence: TGTGCCAGCAGTGACAGTTATGGCTACACCTTC.

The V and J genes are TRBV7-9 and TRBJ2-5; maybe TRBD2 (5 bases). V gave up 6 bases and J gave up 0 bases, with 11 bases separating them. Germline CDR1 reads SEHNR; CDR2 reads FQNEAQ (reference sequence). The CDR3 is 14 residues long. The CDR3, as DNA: TGTGCCAGCAGTAGACCGGGGTACCAAGAGACCCAGTACTTC. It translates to CASSRPGYQETQYF.

CDR3 DNA sequence: TGTGCCAGCAGCGGACTGACCAACAGGGTTTCACCCCTCCACTTT. This encodes CASSGLTNRVSPLHF. The chain carries TRBV5-6 and TRBJ1-6, with a weak D call TRBD1 (6 bases). CDR1 is SGHDT, CDR2 YYEEEE, per germline. Trimming left V 4 bases short and J 9 bases short, with 17 bases between. This CDR3 contains 15 residues.

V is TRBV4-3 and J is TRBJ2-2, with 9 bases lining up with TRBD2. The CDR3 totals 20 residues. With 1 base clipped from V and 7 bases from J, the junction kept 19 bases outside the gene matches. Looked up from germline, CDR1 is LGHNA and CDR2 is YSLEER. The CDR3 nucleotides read TGCGCCAGCAGCCAAGTCGCGGGAGCGGGAGGCATCCCGGGAGGCGGGGAGCTGTTTTTT. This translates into CASSQVAGAGGIPGGGELFF.

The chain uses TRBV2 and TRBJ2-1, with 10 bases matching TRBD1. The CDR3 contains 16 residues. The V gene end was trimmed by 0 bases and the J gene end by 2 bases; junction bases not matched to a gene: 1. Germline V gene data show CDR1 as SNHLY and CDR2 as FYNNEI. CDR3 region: CASSEAGTGAYNEQFF. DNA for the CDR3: TGTGCCAGCAGTGAAGCCGGGACAGGGGCCTACAATGAGCAGTTCTTC. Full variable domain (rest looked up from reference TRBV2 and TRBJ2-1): EPEVTQTPSHQVTQMGQEVILRCVPISNHLYFYWYRQILGQKVEFLVSFYNNEISEKSEIFDDQFSVERPDGSNFTLKIRSTKLEDSAMYFCASSEAGTGAYNEQFFGPGTRLTVL.

The CDR3: CASSFRENYEQYF. DNA of the CDR3: TGTGCCAGCAGTTTTCGGGAGAACTACGAGCAGTACTTC. The rearrangement links TRBV12-3 or TRBV12-4 to TRBJ2-7, with D perhaps matching TRBD2 (6 bases). With 3 bases removed from V and 3 bases from J, the gap between germline ends came to 9 bases. There are 13 residues in the CDR3.

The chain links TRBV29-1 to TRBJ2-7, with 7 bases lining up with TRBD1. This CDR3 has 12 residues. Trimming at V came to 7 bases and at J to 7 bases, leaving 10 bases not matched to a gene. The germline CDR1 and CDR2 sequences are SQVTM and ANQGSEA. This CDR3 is CSGGQSEKEQYF. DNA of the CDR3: TGCAGCGGGGGACAGAGTGAGAAGGAGCAGTACTTC.

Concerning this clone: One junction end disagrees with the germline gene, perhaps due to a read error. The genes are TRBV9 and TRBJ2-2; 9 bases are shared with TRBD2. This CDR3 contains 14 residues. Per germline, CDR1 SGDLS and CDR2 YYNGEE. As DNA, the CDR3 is TGTGCCAGCAGGGTAGCGGGAGACGGCGGGGAGCTGTTTTTT. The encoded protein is CASRVAGDGGELFF.

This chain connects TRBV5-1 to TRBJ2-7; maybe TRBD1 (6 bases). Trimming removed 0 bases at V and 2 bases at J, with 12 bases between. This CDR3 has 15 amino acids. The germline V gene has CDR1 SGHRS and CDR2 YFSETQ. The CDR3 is CASSLATGIPYEQYF. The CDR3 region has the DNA TGCGCCAGCAGCTTGGCCACAGGGATCCCCTACGAGCAGTACTTC.

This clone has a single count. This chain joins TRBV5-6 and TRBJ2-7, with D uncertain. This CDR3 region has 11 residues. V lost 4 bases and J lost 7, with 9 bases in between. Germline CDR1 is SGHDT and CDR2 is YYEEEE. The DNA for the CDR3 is TGTGCCAGCAGCACAACAATTGAGCAGTACTTC. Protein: CASSTTIEQYF. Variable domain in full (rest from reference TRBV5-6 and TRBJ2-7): DAGVTQSPTHLIKTRGQQVTLRCSPKSGHDTVSWYQQALGQGPQFIFQYYEEEERQRGNFPDRFSGHQFPNYSSELNVNALLLGDSALYLCASSTTIEQYFGPGTRLTVT.

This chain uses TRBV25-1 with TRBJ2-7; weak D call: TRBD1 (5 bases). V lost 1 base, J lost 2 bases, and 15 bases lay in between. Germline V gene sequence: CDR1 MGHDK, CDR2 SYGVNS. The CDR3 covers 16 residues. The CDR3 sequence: CASSESGGRAAYEQYF. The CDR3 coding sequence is TGTGCCAGCAGTGAATCTGGTGGCAGGGCGGCCTACGAGCAGTACTTC.

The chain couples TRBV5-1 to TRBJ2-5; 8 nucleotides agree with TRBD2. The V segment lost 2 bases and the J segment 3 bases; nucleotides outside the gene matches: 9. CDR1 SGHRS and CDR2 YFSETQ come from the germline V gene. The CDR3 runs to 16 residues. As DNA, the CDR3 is TGCGCCAGCAGCTTATTCAGCGGGAGCGTCAAAGAGACCCAGTACTTC. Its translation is CASSLFSGSVKETQYF.

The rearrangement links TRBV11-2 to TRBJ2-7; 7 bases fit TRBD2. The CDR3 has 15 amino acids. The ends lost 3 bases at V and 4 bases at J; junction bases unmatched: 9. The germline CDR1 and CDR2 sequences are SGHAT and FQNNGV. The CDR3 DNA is TGTGCCAGCAGCTTGTTCAGCGGGGTCACGTACGAGCAGTACTTC. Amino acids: CASSLFSGVTYEQYF.

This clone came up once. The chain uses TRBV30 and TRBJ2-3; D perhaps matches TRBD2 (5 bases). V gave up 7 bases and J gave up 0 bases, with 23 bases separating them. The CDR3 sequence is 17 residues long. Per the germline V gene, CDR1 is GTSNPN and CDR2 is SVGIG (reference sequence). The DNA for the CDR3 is TGTGCCTCCTCGAGCGCGGGTGCCCCCATGAGCACAGATACGCAGTATTTT. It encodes CASSSAGAPMSTDTQYF.

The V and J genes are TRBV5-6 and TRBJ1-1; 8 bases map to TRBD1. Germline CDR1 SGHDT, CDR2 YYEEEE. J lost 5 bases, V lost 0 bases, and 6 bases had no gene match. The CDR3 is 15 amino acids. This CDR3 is CASSLDGTGTTEAFF. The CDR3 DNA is TGTGCCAGCAGCTTGGATGGGACAGGTACTACTGAAGCTTTCTTT.